These 20 T cell receptor beta chains share one sample of origin, sequenced in a study of blood T cell repertoires in COVID-19. Clones were sequenced by immunoSEQ multiplex PCR, and TCRdb holds only the in-frame ones, with some missing. The table lists some 500,000 clones, 88% of them singletons. What was sequenced was PBMCs or T cells enriched from blood (not recorded which). The receptors originated from a woman in her thirties or forties who had recovered from COVID-19.

V gene TRBV6-6 combines with J gene TRBJ2-3, with 14 nucleotides matching TRBD2. With V trimmed by 5 bases and J by 6 bases, 16 bases remained unmatched. This CDR3 is 19 amino acids long. Germline CDR1 is MNHNY and CDR2 is SVGAGI (reference sequence). The chain's CDR3 is CASSPRAGTSGRFPDTQYF. The CDR3 bases are TGTGCCAGCAGTCCTCGGGCCGGGACTAGCGGGAGATTTCCGGATACGCAGTATTTT.

The rearrangement uses TRBV5-6 and TRBJ2-2, with D unresolved. In germline, CDR1 is SGHDT, CDR2 YYEEEE. With 1 base removed from V and 2 bases from J, the gap between germline ends came to 6 bases. This CDR3 region has 14 residues. CDR3 DNA sequence: TGTGCCAGCAGCTTGACAGAAAACACCGGGGAGCTGTTTTTT. Its translation: CASSLTENTGELFF. Using reference TRBV5-6 and TRBJ2-2 for the parts outside the CDR3, the full variable domain is DAGVTQSPTHLIKTRGQQVTLRCSPKSGHDTVSWYQQALGQGPQFIFQYYEEEERQRGNFPDRFSGHQFPNYSSELNVNALLLGDSALYLCASSLTENTGELFFGEGSRLTVL.

V gene TRBV27 combines with J gene TRBJ1-6, with D possibly TRBD1 on 5 matching bases. Trimming took 3 bases from V and 5 from J, leaving 11 bases between them. The CDR3 has 15 residues. CDR1 MNHEY and CDR2 SMNVEV come from the germline V gene (reference sequence). In DNA form, the CDR3 reads TGTGCCAGCAGTTTTTCCTCAGGGAATAATTCACCCCTCCACTTT. Translated, it gives CASSFSSGNNSPLHF.

A remark on this clone: At one boundary the junction diverges from the germline segment, which might be a read error. This sequence joins TRBV6-1 and TRBJ1-2, with TRBD1 matching 7 bases. Germline V gene data show CDR1 as MNHNS and CDR2 as SASEGT. The CDR3 covers 12 residues. The CDR3 reads CASSEGGGGYTF. The CDR3 DNA is TGTGCCAGCAGCGAAGGGGGCGGAGGCTACACCTTC.

V and J are TRBV2 and TRBJ2-7, with 11 positions matching TRBD2. CDR3 length: 13 residues. V lost 8 bases to trimming and J lost 2 bases; unmatched junction nucleotides: 2. CDR1 SNHLY and CDR2 FYNNEI come from the germline V gene. CDR3 bases: TGTGCCAGCGGGACTAGCGGAACCTACGAGCAGTACTTC. Protein sequence: CASGTSGTYEQYF.

The V gene is TRBV10-1, the J gene TRBJ2-1, with TRBD1 matching over 7 bases. V shed 4 bases, J shed 0 bases, and the junction held 9 bases outside the gene matches. The CDR3 runs to 17 residues. CDR1 WNHNN and CDR2 SYGVQD come from the germline V gene (reference sequence). CDR3 loop: CASSAYRGISSYNEQFF. The CDR3 DNA is TGCGCCAGCAGTGCCTACAGGGGAATCAGCTCCTACAATGAGCAGTTCTTC.

The chain couples TRBV6-5 to TRBJ1-5; D remains unclear. This CDR3 has 14 residues. Germline values: CDR1 MNHEY, CDR2 SVGAGI. Trimming removed 0 bases at V and 6 bases at J, with 9 bases between. For the CDR3, the DNA is TGTGCCAGCAGTTACTCGAGGGCGGGTCAGCCCCAGCATTTT. This translates into CASSYSRAGQPQHF.

The chain recombines TRBV19 with TRBJ2-1; TRBD2 matches 7 bases. CDR3 length: 16 amino acids. J lost 0 bases, V lost 7 bases, and 9 bases had no gene match. Germline CDR1 is LNHDA and CDR2 is SQIVND (reference sequence). The CDR3: CASTQFGGGSYNEQFF. CDR3 DNA: TGTGCCAGTACCCAGTTTGGCGGGGGCTCCTACAATGAGCAGTTCTTC.

The J gene is TRBJ2-6, the V gene TRBV27, with D perhaps TRBD2 (6 bases). This CDR3 spans 17 amino acids. The germline V gene has CDR1 MNHEY and CDR2 SMNVEV (reference sequence). Trimming removed 2 bases at V and 0 bases at J, with 11 bases between. As DNA, the CDR3 is TGTGCCAGCAGTTTACTGGGGGGTCCCTCTGGGGCCAACGTCCTGACTTTC. It translates to CASSLLGGPSGANVLTF.

The rearrangement joins TRBV10-3 to TRBJ2-2; 8 bases map to TRBD1. Germline assignment: CDR1 ENHRY and CDR2 SYGVKD. The ends lost 7 bases at V and 2 bases at J; junction bases unmatched: 3. The CDR3 sequence is 14 residues long. Written as DNA, the CDR3 is TGTGCCATCACCGGGACAGGAAACACCGGGGAGCTGTTTTTT. Translated: CAITGTGNTGELFF.

V usage is TRBV19 and J usage is TRBJ2-5; a weak D match, TRBD2 (6 bases). Germline V CDR1 and CDR2: LNHDA, SQIVND (reference sequence). This CDR3 has 16 residues. The CDR3 DNA is TGTGCTTCGGGAGAAAGAGGAGGAATGGTGCGGGAGACCCAGTACTTC. This sequence encodes CASGERGGMVRETQYF.

This chain uses TRBV24-1 with TRBJ2-7; D is possibly TRBD2 (7 bases). Germline CDR1 is KGHDR and CDR2 is SFDVKD. The ends were cut back, 5 bases at V and 2 bases at J, with 18 bases in the middle. The CDR3 consists of 16 residues. The DNA of the CDR3 is TGTGCCACCAGTGCCTTGGGGGCTAGCGGAACCTACGAGCAGTACTTC. It yields the protein CATSALGASGTYEQYF.

This clone was detected only a few times. This CDR3 is CASSLASPGGELFF. The DNA of the CDR3 is TGTGCCAGCAGCTTAGCTTCCCCAGGAGGAGAACTGTTTTTT. V gene TRBV11-2 combines with J gene TRBJ1-4; D not resolved. In germline, CDR1 is SGHAT, CDR2 FQNNGV. Trimming took off 1 base at V and 12 bases at J, with 15 bases between the two ends. The CDR3 extends over 14 amino acids.

This clone was recorded once. The chain recombines TRBV7-9 with TRBJ1-3; the D is unclear. The V end was cut by 5 bases, the J end by 3 bases, with 14 bases between. CDR3 length: 15 amino acids. In germline, CDR1 is SEHNR, CDR2 FQNEAQ (reference sequence). CDR3 sequence: CASSLDRLGGNTIYF. In DNA form, the CDR3 reads TGTGCCAGCAGCCTCGACCGACTGGGTGGAAACACCATATATTTT.

The chain uses TRBV24-1 and TRBJ2-2; 10 nucleotides match TRBD1. Germline CDR1 is KGHDR and CDR2 is SFDVKD. The V and J ends lost 4 bases and 7 bases, in that order; junction bases with no gene match: 8. This CDR3 spans 16 amino acids. The CDR3 DNA reads TGTGCCACCAGTGACGTGGGACAGGGGCCCTACGGGGAGCTGTTTTTT. Amino acids: CATSDVGQGPYGELFF.

The V call is TRBV27, the J call TRBJ1-4, with D tentatively TRBD1 (5 bases). Trimming removed 8 bases from V and 0 bases from J, with 10 bases in between. In germline, CDR1 is MNHEY, CDR2 SMNVEV (reference sequence). The CDR3 runs to 14 residues. CDR3 DNA sequence: TGTGCCAGCCGCGGGACTCCAACTAATGAAAAACTGTTTTTT. The encoded protein is CASRGTPTNEKLFF. Full variable domain (remainder filled in from reference TRBV27 and TRBJ1-4): EAQVTQNPRYLITVTGKKLTVTCSQNMNHEYMSWYRQDPGLGLRQIYYSMNVEVTDKGDVPEGYKVSRKEKRNFPLILESPSPNQTSLYFCASRGTPTNEKLFFGSGTQLSVL.

V is TRBV5-1 and J is TRBJ2-3; TRBD2 aligns across 7 bases. V shed 0 bases and J 4 bases; nucleotides not matched to a gene: 11. Germline-derived CDR1 and CDR2 are SGHRS and YFSETQ. CDR3 length equals 17 residues. CDR3 amino acids: CASSLGSGSGYADTQYF. Here the CDR3 DNA reads TGCGCCAGCAGCTTGGGTTCTGGTAGCGGGTATGCAGATACGCAGTATTTT.

This clone was seen only a few times. V is TRBV24-1 and J is TRBJ2-4, with D maybe TRBD1 (5 bases). The CDR3 has 18 residues. Germline CDR1 is KGHDR and CDR2 is SFDVKD. V lost 1 base to trimming and J lost 0 bases, with 15 bases between them. The CDR3: CATSDFKGSDIAKNIQYF. In DNA, the CDR3 is TGTGCCACCAGTGATTTCAAGGGGTCAGACATAGCCAAAAACATTCAGTACTTC.

The V call is TRBV4-1, the J call TRBJ1-2; D may be TRBD1 (5 bases). Germline lookup yields CDR1 MGHRA and CDR2 YSYEKL. Trimming shortened V by 2 bases and J by 4 bases, and 14 bases separated the two germline ends. This CDR3 spans 15 amino acids. For the CDR3, the DNA is TGCGCCAGCAGCCAACCGACAGCTCCTTCCTATGGCTACACCTTC. This translates into CASSQPTAPSYGYTF.

This clone was observed a single time. V usage is TRBV5-8 and J usage is TRBJ2-1; 9 bases match TRBD1. This CDR3 has 16 residues. Germline CDR1 reads SGHTS; CDR2 reads YDEGEE. Trimming cost V 2 bases and J 3 bases; bases outside gene matches: 6. The CDR3 bases are TGTGCCAGCAGCTTTGAGTGGGACAGGGTCTACAATGAGCAGTTCTTC. It is translated as CASSFEWDRVYNEQFF. The whole variable domain, remainder taken from reference TRBV5-8 and TRBJ2-1, is EAGVTQSPTHLIKTRGQQATLRCSPISGHTSVYWYQQALGLGLQFLLWYDEGEERNRGNFPPRFSGRQFPNYSSELNVNALELEDSALYLCASSFEWDRVYNEQFFGPGTRLTVL.